The source of this TCR beta chain is a study of cytomegalovirus exposure and HLA in healthy donors. Study-level points and caveats: CMV serostatus was the sole immune exposure data available. Fewer than 200 TCR beta chains were listed as cytomegalovirus-associated.

As concerns this clone: Its antigen is unknown.

The CDR3 is 18 amino acids. The V and J ends lost 1 base and 0 bases respectively, with 15 bases between them. Germline CDR1 and CDR2: SGHNT and YENEEA. With 60 Vbeta and 13 Jbeta primers, the PCR was carried out. Assay: immunoSEQ multiplex PCR; the TCRdb copy retains only in-frame clones and omits some. Of under 140,000 clones in the sample, less than 85% were seen once. The specimen was PBMCs. The receptor was isolated from a man aged 25-40 years in good health and CMV-seropositive. This sequence joins TRBV11-3 and TRBJ1-4, with a tentative D call TRBD1 (5 bases). The CDR3 DNA is TGTGCCAGCAGCTTAGTAGGGGCGGACGGAGCAACTAATGAAAAACTGTTTTTT. Encoded protein: CASSLVGADGATNEKLFF. The variable domain in full, completed from reference TRBV11-3 and TRBJ1-4, reads EAGVVQSPRYKIIEKKQPVAFWCNPISGHNTLYWYLQNLGQGPELLIRYENEEAVDDSQLPKDRFSAERLKGVDSTLKIQPAELGDSAVYLCASSLVGADGATNEKLFFGSGTQLSVL.